The 29 T cell receptor beta chains presented below share a single source sample, sequenced in a study of T cell clonality in common variable immunodeficiency. Study-wide results and limits: Reportedly, TCR beta sequences from common variable immunodeficiency showed fewer deletions and N-nucleotide insertions.

Their specific antigens are unknown. Measured with immunoSEQ multiplex PCR; TCRdb has only the in-frame clones, and not every one. The table lists 25,000 to 30,000 clones, with no singletons. Sequencing was performed on peripheral blood mononuclear cells. The origin of the receptors is a human donor with common variable immunodeficiency.

Note on this clone: The DNA ends 3 residues before the CDR3 does, and the rest of the CDR3 is filled in from the germline J gene. This chain connects TRBV30 to TRBJ2-7, with 9 bases identical to TRBD1. This CDR3 comprises 14 residues. V gave up 2 bases and J gave up 6 bases; unmatched junction bases: 8. Germline assignment: CDR1 GTSNPN and CDR2 SVGIG (reference sequence). The CDR3 sequence is CAWSTGGAFGEQYF. The part of the CDR3 DNA that was read is TGTGCCTGGAGTACAGGGGGCGCTTTTGGCGAG. The full variable domain, rest sourced from reference TRBV30 and TRBJ2-7, is SQTIHQWPATLVQPVGSPLSLECTVEGTSNPNLYWYRQAAGRGLQLLFYSVGIGQISSEVPQNLSASRPQDRQFILSSKKLLLSDSGFYLCAWSTGGAFGEQYFGPGTRLTVT.

In this sample, this clone turned up many times. The CDR3 end falls 3 residues outside the read, so it is completed with the germline J gene. The rearrangement links TRBV20-1 to TRBJ1-6; D is uncertain. This CDR3 has 13 amino acids. Germline loops: CDR1 DFQATT, CDR2 SNEGSKA (reference sequence). Trimming pared 5 bases from V and 6 bases from J, leaving 11 bases between. The CDR3 bases that were read are TGCAGTGCTGGTGCCTGGGCTAATTCACCC. Translation: CSAGAWANSP. The entire CDR3 protein is CSAGAWANSPLHF.

This clone was seen at least ten times. Read data end 3 residues before the CDR3 end; the end is taken from the germline J gene. The chain links TRBV5-1 to TRBJ1-1, with D maybe TRBD1 (5 bases). Germline V CDR1 and CDR2: SGHRS, YFSETQ. V was shortened by 0 bases and J by 4 bases, with 10 bases between the two germline ends. The CDR3 covers 14 residues. The sequenced CDR3 bases are TGCGCCAGCAGCTTGGCGTCCGGGGGCACTGAA. Translation: CASSLASGGTE. The CDR3 as a whole reads CASSLASGGTEAFF.

This clone has ten or more counts. The read ends 3 residues early relative to the CDR3; the germline J gene fills the gap. J is TRBJ2-3 and V is TRBV5-1, with 13 bases aligning to TRBD2. This CDR3 is built from 16 residues. Germline V gene data show CDR1 as SGHRS and CDR2 as YFSETQ. V shed 4 bases and J 2 bases; nucleotides not matched to a gene: 4. The CDR3: CASSPGTSGATDTQYF. Incomplete CDR3 DNA: TGCGCCAGCAGCCCCGGGACTAGCGGGGCCACAGATACG.

This clone was seen more than once but under ten times. The CDR3 is cut off 3 residues early in the read; its end comes from the germline J gene. The chain combines TRBV7-2 with TRBJ2-1, with 7 positions matching TRBD1. V dropped 2 bases and J dropped 8; count of bases not matched to a gene: 9. Germline V gene lookup returns CDR1 SGHTA and CDR2 FQGNSA. The CDR3 length is 15 residues. CDR3 DNA, as far as it was read: TGTGCCAGCAGCTTATCGGGACAGAAGTTCGATGAG. It yields the protein CASSLSGQKFDE. The whole CDR3 sequence reads CASSLSGQKFDEQFF.

Many counts were recorded for this clone. The CDR3 extends 3 residues past the end of the read, so its final part is completed from the germline J gene. V usage is TRBV19 and J usage is TRBJ2-7; D is undetermined. With 1 base removed from V and 6 bases from J, the gap between germline ends came to 4 bases. There are 11 residues in the CDR3. Germline values: CDR1 LNHDA, CDR2 SQIVND (reference sequence). The sequenced CDR3 bases are TGTGCCAGTAGTATAGGAGGCGAG. This translates into CASSIGGE. The whole CDR3 region reads CASSIGGEQYF.

With regard to this clone: The read stops 3 residues short of the end of the CDR3; the missing end is completed from the germline J gene. This chain uses TRBV2 with TRBJ1-6, with a weak D call TRBD1 (5 bases). The CDR3 contains 12 residues. The germline CDR1 and CDR2 sequences are SNHLY and FYNNEI. Between the trimmed V and J ends, which lost 8 bases and 11 bases, there was a span of 13 bases. The DNA read from the CDR3 is TGTGCCAGCGGGCAGGGTCTTCCACCC. This gives the protein CASGQGLPP. The complete CDR3 protein is CASGQGLPPLHF.

This clone occurred a few times. The sequenced fragment ends 3 residues before the CDR3 boundary, so the rest is inferred from the germline J gene. This chain uses TRBV7-6 with TRBJ2-3; 10 nucleotides agree with TRBD2. CDR1 and CDR2 from the germline V gene are SGHVS and FNYEAQ. This CDR3 contains 16 residues. After removal of 2 bases from V and 1 base from J, the junction contained 3 bases not matched to a gene. The chain's CDR3 is CASSLSSGGGTDTQYF. Incomplete CDR3 DNA: TGTGCCAGCAGCTTATCCAGCGGGGGGGGCACAGATACG.

This clone was seen a handful of times. The read terminates 3 residues ahead of where the CDR3 ends, so the germline J gene completes it. This rearrangement joins TRBV11-3 to TRBJ1-1; the D gene is possibly TRBD1 (5 bases). In germline, CDR1 is SGHNT, CDR2 YENEEA. The CDR3 spans 15 residues. V dropped 0 bases and J dropped 5 bases, with 13 bases sitting between them. CDR3 loop: CASSLDGRGRTEAFF. Incomplete CDR3 DNA: TGTGCCAGCAGCTTAGACGGGAGGGGAAGAACTGAA.

Remarks on this clone: The read ends 3 residues shy of where the CDR3 ends; the end is completed using the germline J gene. The rearrangement links TRBV19 to TRBJ1-3; 7 nucleotides match TRBD1. The V gene's germline CDR1 is LNHDA and CDR2 SQIVND (reference sequence). The CDR3 totals 17 residues. V lost 4 bases, J lost 4 bases, and 13 bases stayed unmatched. The part of the CDR3 DNA that was read is TGTGCCAGTAGTACCCCGGGACAGCCGATAATCGGAAACACC. This sequence encodes CASSTPGQPIIGNT. The full CDR3 reads CASSTPGQPIIGNTIYF.

Many counts were recorded for this clone. The read ends 3 residues shy of where the CDR3 ends; the end is completed using the germline J gene. This chain joins TRBV7-2 and TRBJ2-2; TRBD1 matches 9 bases. This CDR3 contains 14 residues. CDR1 and CDR2 (germline): SGHTA, FQGNSA. The ends lost 5 bases at V and 5 bases at J; junction bases unmatched: 3. The part of the CDR3 DNA that was read is TGTGCCAGCAGCGGACAGGGGTGGACCGGGGAG. Amino acids: CASSGQGWTGE. The complete CDR3 sequence is CASSGQGWTGELFF.

This clone was observed at least ten times. The CDR3 end falls 3 residues outside the read, so it is completed with the germline J gene. The J gene is TRBJ2-3, the V gene TRBV20-1, with 12 bases matching TRBD2. The ends lost 0 bases at V and 2 bases at J; junction bases unmatched: 6. This CDR3 comprises 17 residues. Germline V gene lookup returns CDR1 DFQATT and CDR2 SNEGSKA (reference sequence). CDR3 DNA, as far as it was read: TGCAGTGCTAGAGATGCCGGACTAGCGGGGACCACAGATACG. Its protein product is CSARDAGLAGTTDT. The whole CDR3 protein reads CSARDAGLAGTTDTQYF.

This clone was observed a few times. The sequenced fragment ends 3 residues before the CDR3 boundary, so the rest is inferred from the germline J gene. This rearrangement joins TRBV19 to TRBJ1-1; 7 bases fit TRBD1. Trimming removed 5 bases from V and 0 bases from J; junction bases left unmatched: 3. The CDR3 totals 14 residues. Germline values: CDR1 LNHDA, CDR2 SQIVND (reference sequence). The part of the CDR3 DNA that was read is TGTGCCAGTAGTCCGGACAGGCTGAACACTGAA. This translates into CASSPDRLNTE. The whole CDR3 protein reads CASSPDRLNTEAFF.

This clone has more than one count but fewer than ten. Read coverage stops 3 residues before the CDR3 terminus; the germline J gene supplies the remainder. The V gene is TRBV7-2, the J gene TRBJ2-2; D is uncertain. This CDR3 comprises 13 residues. V lost 1 base and J lost 6, with 6 bases in between. Germline V gene lookup returns CDR1 SGHTA and CDR2 FQGNSA. Partial CDR3 DNA: TGTGCCAGCAGCTTAGGAGGCTCCGGGGAG. This codes for CASSLGGSGE. The full CDR3 protein reads CASSLGGSGELFF.

At least ten counts were recorded for this clone. The sequence runs out 3 residues before the end of the CDR3; the remainder is reconstructed from the germline J gene. V and J are TRBV2 and TRBJ1-2, with 9 bases that match TRBD1. Losses at the gene ends were 6 bases for V and 6 bases for J; bases not matched to a gene: 5. Per the germline V gene, CDR1 is SNHLY and CDR2 is FYNNEI. This CDR3 comprises 13 residues. The covered CDR3 bases are TGTGCCAGCAGCTGGACAGGGGCGGATGGC. Translated: CASSWTGADG. The full CDR3 is CASSWTGADGYTF.

This clone has more than one count but fewer than ten. The read terminates 3 residues ahead of where the CDR3 ends, so the germline J gene completes it. The chain joins TRBV6-1 to TRBJ2-1; the match to TRBD2 covers 8 bases. Germline values: CDR1 MNHNS, CDR2 SASEGT. The junction had 4 bases not matched to a gene; V was cut back by 3 bases and J by 0 bases. The CDR3 covers 16 residues. The CDR3 sequence: CASSETSASSYNEQFF. The CDR3 DNA, read in part, is TGTGCCAGCAGTGAGACTAGCGCCAGCTCCTACAATGAG.

About this clone itself: The read stops 3 residues short of the end of the CDR3; the missing end is completed from the germline J gene. The rearrangement joins TRBV7-3 to TRBJ1-3; perhaps TRBD1 as D (5 bases). CDR1 is SGHTA and CDR2 is FQGTGA in the germline V gene. CDR3 length equals 17 residues. V was cut by 5 bases and J by 3 bases, with 20 bases left in between. The CDR3 loop reads CASSRGYPGYVGNTIYF. The DNA read from the CDR3 is TGTGCCAGCAGCCGAGGTTATCCAGGGTACGTTGGAAACACC.

This clone was detected many times. Read sequence stops 3 residues before the CDR3 end, and the germline J gene provides the missing end. The rearrangement joins TRBV20-1 to TRBJ1-6; possible D gene TRBD1, 5 bases. V lost 0 bases and J 6 bases, leaving 15 bases between the germline ends. Germline CDR1 and CDR2: DFQATT and SNEGSKA (reference sequence). The CDR3 sequence is 16 residues long. CDR3 amino acids: CSARDLIGTGNSPLHF. Partial CDR3 DNA: TGCAGTGCTAGAGATTTGATAGGGACTGGTAATTCACCC.

As concerns this clone: The read ends 3 residues before the CDR3 terminus; that terminus is restored from the germline J gene. The chain combines TRBV5-1 with TRBJ2-3; TRBD1 is a possible D gene (6 bases). V lost 5 bases and J lost 0, with 13 bases in between. CDR1 SGHRS and CDR2 YFSETQ come from the germline V gene. The CDR3 runs to 15 residues. Partial CDR3 DNA: TGCGCCAGCAGTCTGGACAGCCCTAGCACAGATACG. Translation gives CASSLDSPSTDT. The whole CDR3 sequence reads CASSLDSPSTDTQYF.

This clone has only a few counts. The CDR3 extends 3 residues past the end of the read, so its final part is completed from the germline J gene. The rearrangement uses TRBV7-9 and TRBJ2-7, with D possibly being TRBD1 (6 bases). CDR3 length equals 15 residues. CDR1 is SEHNR, CDR2 FQNEAQ, per germline (reference sequence). V gave up 5 bases and J gave up 0 bases, with 14 bases separating them. CDR3 DNA, as far as it was read: TGTGCCAGCAGCCAGCCGGGACATAGCTCCTACGAG. Residues: CASSQPGHSSYE. The entire CDR3 protein reads CASSQPGHSSYEQYF. Supplemented by reference TRBV7-9 and TRBJ2-7, the full variable domain reads DTGVSQNPRHKITKRGQNVTFRCDPISEHNRLYWYRQTLGQGPEFLTYFQNEAQLEKSRLLSDRFSAERPKGSFSTLEIQRTEQGDSAMYLCASSQPGHSSYEQYFGPGTRLTVT.

Turning to this clone: With the read ending 3 residues before the CDR3 end, the germline J gene is used to fill in that end. This chain connects TRBV6-1 to TRBJ1-6; weak D call: TRBD1 (5 bases). Trimming cost V 3 bases and J 11 bases, with 14 bases left between them. The CDR3 runs 14 residues. Germline V lookup: CDR1 MNHNS, CDR2 SASEGT. The CDR3 sequence is CASSELVGRAPLHF. The sequenced part of the CDR3 DNA is TGTGCCAGCAGTGAGTTAGTCGGCAGGGCACCC.

This clone appeared a few times. The read terminates 3 residues before the CDR3 end, so the remaining end is supplied by the germline J gene. The J gene is TRBJ1-3, the V gene TRBV7-8; a possible D gene is TRBD1 (5 bases). The CDR3 has 14 residues. The V end lost 6 bases, the J end lost 0 bases, and 9 bases lay between the germline ends. Germline V gene sequence: CDR1 SGHVS, CDR2 FQNEAQ. The sequenced CDR3 bases are TGTGCCAGCAGAGTGGGGCTCTCTGGAAACACC. As protein: CASRVGLSGNT. The complete CDR3 protein is CASRVGLSGNTIYF.

To note about this clone: The read is 3 residues too short to cover the CDR3 end, so that end is filled in from the germline J gene. V usage is TRBV7-9 and J usage is TRBJ1-2; TRBD1 is a possible D gene (6 bases). V shed 5 bases and J shed 7 bases, with 11 bases lying between them. This CDR3 contains 12 residues. Per the germline V gene, CDR1 is SEHNR and CDR2 is FQNEAQ (reference sequence). CDR3 protein: CASSVEGGGYTF. CDR3 DNA (partial): TGTGCCAGCAGCGTAGAAGGGGGTGGC.

This clone appeared many times. The read gets to within 3 residues of the CDR3 end, and the germline J gene fills in the rest. This chain links TRBV5-5 with TRBJ1-4, with TRBD1 matching over 8 bases. V shed 4 bases and J 2 bases; nucleotides not matched to a gene: 4. The germline V gene has CDR1 SGHKS and CDR2 YYEKEE (reference sequence). CDR3 size: 15 residues. Partial CDR3 DNA: TGTGCCAGCAGCCCGCGGACAGGGACTAATGAAAAA. This sequence encodes CASSPRTGTNEK. The complete CDR3 protein is CASSPRTGTNEKLFF.

This clone was counted ten times or more. CDR3 bases read: TGTGCCAGCAGTTTACTAGCGGGGTCCTACAATGAG. It specifies CASSLLAGSYNE. The whole CDR3 protein is CASSLLAGSYNEQFF. This sequence joins TRBV12-3 or TRBV12-4 and TRBJ2-1, with 9 bases aligning to TRBD2. Sequencing ends 3 residues short of the CDR3 end; the germline J gene provides the rest. Trimming at V came to 2 bases and at J to 1 base, leaving 0 bases not matched to a gene. The CDR3 contains 15 residues.

On this clone: Read sequence stops 3 residues before the CDR3 end, and the germline J gene provides the missing end. This chain uses TRBV7-2 with TRBJ2-5, with D unresolved. The CDR3 has 14 residues. Trimming took 1 base from V and 0 from J, leaving 6 bases between them. Germline V lookup: CDR1 SGHTA, CDR2 FQGNSA. This CDR3 reads CASSLDSYQETQYF. CDR3 DNA (partial): TGTGCCAGCAGCTTAGACAGCTACCAAGAGACC.

Ten or more counts support this clone. The missing CDR3 end, 3 residues past where the read stops, is filled in from the germline J gene. The genes are TRBV5-1 and TRBJ2-5, with 7 bases fitting TRBD2. The CDR3 loop spans 22 amino acids. V was pared by 0 bases and J by 2 bases, with 25 bases of the junction left unmatched. Germline assignment: CDR1 SGHRS and CDR2 YFSETQ. This chain's CDR3 is CASSLAGSGAYLLTRHQETQYF. The DNA read from the CDR3 is TGCGCCAGCAGCTTGGCTGGAAGCGGGGCCTATCTTCTGACCCGACATCAAGAGACC. The complete variable domain, with remaining parts taken from reference TRBV5-1 and TRBJ2-5, reads KAGVTQTPRYLIKTRGQQVTLSCSPISGHRSVSWYQQTPGQGLQFLFEYFSETQRNKGNFPGRFSGRQFSNSRSEMNVSTLELGDSALYLCASSLAGSGAYLLTRHQETQYFGPGTRLLVL.

This clone was seen a handful of times. One junction end does not reproduce the germline sequence, and a read error may be involved. Coverage ceases 3 residues before the CDR3 finishes, and the germline J gene fills in the end. The chain recombines TRBV6-1 with TRBJ2-3; no clear D. The length of the CDR3 is 12 residues. The germline gives CDR1 MNHNS, CDR2 SASEGT. The DNA read from the CDR3 is TGTGCCAGCAATGAATTCTCAGATACG. Translating gives CASNEFSDT. The entire CDR3 sequence reads CASNEFSDTQYF.

There are a few counts of this clone. Coverage ceases 3 residues before the CDR3 finishes, and the germline J gene fills in the end. This rearrangement joins TRBV7-3 to TRBJ2-1; TRBD2 matches 12 bases. The ends lost 0 bases at V and 7 bases at J; junction bases unmatched: 7. The CDR3 has 17 residues. Germline V CDR1 and CDR2: SGHTA, FQGTGA. CDR3: CASSLTMASGGANEQFF. The DNA read from the CDR3 is TGTGCCAGCAGCTTAACCATGGCTAGCGGGGGGGCAAATGAG.